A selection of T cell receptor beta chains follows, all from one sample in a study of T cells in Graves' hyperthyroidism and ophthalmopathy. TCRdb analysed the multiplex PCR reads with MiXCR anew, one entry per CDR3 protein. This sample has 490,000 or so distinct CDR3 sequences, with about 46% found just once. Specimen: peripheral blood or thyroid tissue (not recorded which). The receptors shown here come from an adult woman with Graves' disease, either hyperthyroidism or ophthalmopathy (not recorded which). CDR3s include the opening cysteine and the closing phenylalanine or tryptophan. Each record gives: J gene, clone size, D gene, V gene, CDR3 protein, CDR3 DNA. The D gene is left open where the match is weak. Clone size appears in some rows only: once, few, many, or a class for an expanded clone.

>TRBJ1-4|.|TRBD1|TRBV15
CATSTGVLEKLFF
TGTGCCACTAGTACAGGGGTACTCGAAAAACTGTTTTTT
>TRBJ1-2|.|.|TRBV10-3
CAISGQDGGYTF
TGTGCCATCAGTGGACAGGACGGGGGCTACACCTTC
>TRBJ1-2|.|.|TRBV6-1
CASSEVIRGEYGYTF
TGTGCCAGCAGTGAAGTAATTAGGGGGGAGTATGGCTACACCTTC
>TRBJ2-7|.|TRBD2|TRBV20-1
CSAAGTSWYEQYF
TGCAGTGCGGCCGGGACTAGCTGGTACGAGCAGTACTTC
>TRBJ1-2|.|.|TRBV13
CASSTETGRYYGYTF
TGTGCCAGCAGCACCGAGACAGGCCGGTACTATGGCTACACCTTC
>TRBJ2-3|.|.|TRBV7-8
CASSLAQRADTQYF
TGTGCCAGCAGCTTAGCGCAGCGGGCAGATACGCAGTATTTT
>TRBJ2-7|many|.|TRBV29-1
CSVAGTNSYEQYF
TGCAGCGTCGCCGGGACAAACTCCTACGAGCAGTACTTC
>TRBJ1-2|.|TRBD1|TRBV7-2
CASSLVGTGGRNYGYTF
TGTGCCAGCAGCTTAGTCGGGACAGGGGGCAGAAACTATGGCTACACCTTC
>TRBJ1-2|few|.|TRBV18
CASSPNLGDGYTF
TGTGCCAGCTCACCGAACCTAGGGGATGGCTACACCTTC
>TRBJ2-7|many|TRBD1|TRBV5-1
CASSLEGQGYEQYF
TGCGCCAGCAGCTTGGAGGGACAGGGCTACGAGCAGTACTTC
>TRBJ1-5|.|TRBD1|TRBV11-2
CASSSPGTGVQPQHF
TGTGCCAGCAGCTCGCCCGGGACAGGGGTTCAGCCCCAGCATTTT
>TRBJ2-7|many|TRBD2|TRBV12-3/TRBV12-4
CASNMQGGGTYEQYF
TGTGCCAGCAACATGCAGGGCGGGGGAACCTACGAGCAGTACTTC
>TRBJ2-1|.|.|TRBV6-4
CASSDAPDRYVGQFF
TGTGCCAGCAGTGACGCCCCGGACAGATATGTTGGGCAGTTCTTC
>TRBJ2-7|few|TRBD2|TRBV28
CASSLGGRAREQYF
TGTGCCAGCAGTTTGGGCGGGAGGGCCAGGGAGCAGTACTTC
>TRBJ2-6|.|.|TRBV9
CASSRDGWANVLTF
TGTGCCAGCAGCCGGGACGGCTGGGCCAACGTCCTGACTTTC
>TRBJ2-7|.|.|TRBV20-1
CSAALRLLSWDEQYF
TGCAGTGCTGCCCTCCGGCTTTTAAGTTGGGACGAGCAGTACTTC
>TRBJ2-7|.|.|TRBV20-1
CSARDSRGMGEQYF
TGCAGTGCTAGAGATTCCCGGGGTATGGGCGAGCAGTACTTC
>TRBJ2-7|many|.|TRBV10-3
CAISERGRQGSYEQYF
TGTGCCATCAGTGAGCGAGGTCGGCAGGGCTCCTACGAGCAGTACTTC
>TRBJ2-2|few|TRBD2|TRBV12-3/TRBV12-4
CASSLWGGPMGGELFF
TGTGCCAGCAGTTTGTGGGGAGGGCCTATGGGCGGGGAGCTGTTTTTT
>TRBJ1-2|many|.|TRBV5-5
CASSPDLDGYTF
TGTGCCAGCAGCCCGGACCTAGATGGCTACACCTTC
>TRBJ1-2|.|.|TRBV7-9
CASSETVLYGYTF
TGTGCCAGCAGCGAGACAGTACTATATGGCTACACCTTC
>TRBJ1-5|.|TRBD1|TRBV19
CASSTDRDYNQPQHF
TGTGCCAGTAGTACGGACAGGGATTACAATCAGCCCCAGCATTTT
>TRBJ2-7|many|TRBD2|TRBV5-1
CASSRAGYMDEQYF
TGCGCCAGCAGTCGAGCGGGATACATGGACGAGCAGTACTTC
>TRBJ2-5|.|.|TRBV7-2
CASTGGGLETQYF
TGTGCCAGCACCGGGGGTGGGCTCGAGACCCAGTACTTC
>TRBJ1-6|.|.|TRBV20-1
CSASSPGTANSPLHF
TGCAGTGCCAGCAGCCCCGGGACTGCGAATTCACCCCTCCACTTT
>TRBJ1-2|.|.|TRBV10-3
CAIRGGQHYGYTF
TGTGCCATCAGGGGAGGACAGCACTATGGCTACACCTTC
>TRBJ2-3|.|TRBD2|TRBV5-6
CASSRGGAGGVLHHTQYF
TGTGCCAGCAGCCGTGGTGGGGCGGGAGGCGTCTTGCACCATACGCAGTATTTT
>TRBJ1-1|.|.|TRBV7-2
CASSTGLGTTFF
TGTGCCAGCAGCACTGGCCTCGGTACAACTTTCTTT
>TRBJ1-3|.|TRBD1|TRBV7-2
CASSHRGQAGNTIYF
TGTGCCAGCAGCCACAGGGGGCAAGCTGGAAACACCATATATTTT
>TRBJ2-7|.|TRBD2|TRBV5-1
CASSPGTSGRDYEQYF
TGCGCCAGCAGCCCAGGGACTAGCGGGAGAGACTACGAGCAGTACTTC
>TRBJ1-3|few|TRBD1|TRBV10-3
CAISFGQGVHRENTIYF
TGTGCCATCAGTTTTGGACAGGGGGTCCATCGAGAGAACACCATATATTTT
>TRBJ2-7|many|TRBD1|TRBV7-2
CASSPMDRSYEQYF
TGTGCCAGCAGCCCCATGGACAGGTCCTACGAGCAGTACTTC
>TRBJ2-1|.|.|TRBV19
CASSIGLWDEQFF
TGTGCCAGTAGTATAGGGCTCTGGGATGAGCAGTTCTTC
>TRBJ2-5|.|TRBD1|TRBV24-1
CATSSGQSVGTQYF
TGTGCCACTTCGTCGGGACAGAGTGTAGGGACCCAGTACTTC
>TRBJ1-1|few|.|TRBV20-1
CSARDFVLVTFF
TGCAGTGCTAGAGATTTTGTGCTGGTAACTTTCTTT